This T cell receptor beta chain was sequenced during a study of blood T cell repertoires in COVID-19. Study in general: PBMCs, B-cell-depleted T cells, or T cells provided the cDNA or gDNA that made up the material.

Original processing methods: Estimation of nucleated cell counts was performed using reference gene primer amplification. Assay: immunoSEQ multiplex PCR; the TCRdb copy retains only in-frame clones and omits some. V, J and clone size are those of that table, while D and trimming were read from the DNA. The sample contains 150,000 to 200,000 clones, 65% to 85% of which appear only once. Enrollees, roughly 18 to 89 years old, lived in around 23 US areas. Two negative PCRs, clearance, or symptom resolution were required of recovered Cohort 3 donors. Germline V CDR1 and CDR2: GTSNPN, SVGIG (reference sequence). The CDR3 has 11 residues. V was shortened by 5 bases and J by 6 bases, with 10 bases between the two germline ends.

Sequencing input: PBMCs or T cells enriched from blood (not recorded which). The rearrangement links TRBV30 to TRBJ1-2; D is uncertain. The clonotype was recovered from a man aged 35-49 years who had recovered from COVID-19. CDR3 coding DNA: TGTGCCTGGCGGGAGTCCGATGGCTACACCTTC. Translating gives CAWRESDGYTF.